This TCR beta chain was profiled in a study of long-term antiretroviral therapy in people with HIV. Findings and limits, study-wide: Dominant in the repertoire at all time points were clones expanded before ART.

No fewer than two post-ART and no fewer than one pre-ART PBMC samples existed for each donor. Version v3.0 of the immunoSEQ assay ran at survey level. This table comes from immunoSEQ multiplex PCR, and its TCRdb copy is limited to in-frame clones, with some not included. The table lists 25,000 to 40,000 clones, 95% to 98% of them singletons. To note about this clone: Its antigen is unknown.

The receptor was derived from a young man with HIV. Specimen: unsorted PBMCs, collected 7.6 years after starting antiretroviral therapy.

For the CDR3, the DNA is TGTGCCAGCACCCACGGGGCCGAGCAGTACTTC. The encoded protein is CASTHGAEQYF. The chain recombines TRBV6-5 with TRBJ2-7; D tentatively reads TRBD1 or TRBD2 (5 bases each). CDR1 and CDR2 from the germline V gene are MNHEY and SVGAGI. The CDR3 is 11 residues long. V lost 7 bases to trimming and J lost 6 bases, with 10 bases between them.